The text below deals with one T cell receptor beta chain. Its antigen is undetermined. The sequenced template was RNA, covering the TCR beta CDR3 region. HTBI primers were employed in first-round RT-PCR, then a second-round multiplex PCR followed. TCRdb re-called the multiplex PCR reads with MiXCR, one entry per CDR3 protein. The sample lists about 620,000 distinct CDR3 sequences, around a fifth occurring once. These data come from a study of Graves' ophthalmopathy and Graves' hyperthyroidism. Trimming pared 5 bases from V and 5 bases from J, leaving 13 bases between. The CDR3 is 14 residues long. Looked up from germline, CDR1 is LNHDA and CDR2 is SQIVND (reference sequence). None of the included patients had other autoimmune diseases, uncontrolled infections, pregnancy or lactation, as these led to exclusion. General study points: Progression of ophthalmopathy was predicted by the model with about 68% sensitivity and roughly 73% specificity.

The sequencing sample was made of peripheral blood. The chain joins TRBV19 to TRBJ1-5; possible D gene TRBD1, 6 bases. This sequence was found in a woman younger than 30 with stable Graves' hyperthyroidism. Some clones in this sample may be carry-over from other donors' samples. CDR3 protein: CASSLGARYQPQHF. CDR3 sequence (DNA): TGTGCCAGTAGTCTGGGGGCAAGGTATCAGCCCCAGCATTTT.